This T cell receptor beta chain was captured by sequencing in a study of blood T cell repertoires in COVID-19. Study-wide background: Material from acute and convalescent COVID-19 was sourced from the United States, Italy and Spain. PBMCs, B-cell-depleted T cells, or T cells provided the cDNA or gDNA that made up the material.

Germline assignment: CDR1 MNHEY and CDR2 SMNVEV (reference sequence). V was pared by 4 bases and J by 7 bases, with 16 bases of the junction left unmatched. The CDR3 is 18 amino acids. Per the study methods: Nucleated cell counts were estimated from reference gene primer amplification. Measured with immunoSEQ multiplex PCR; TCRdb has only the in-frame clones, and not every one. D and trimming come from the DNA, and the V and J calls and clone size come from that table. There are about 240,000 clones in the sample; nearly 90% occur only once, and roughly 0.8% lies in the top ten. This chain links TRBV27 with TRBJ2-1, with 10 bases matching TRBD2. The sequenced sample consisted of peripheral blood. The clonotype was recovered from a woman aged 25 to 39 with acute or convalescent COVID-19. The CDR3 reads CASSSPPILAGALNEQFF. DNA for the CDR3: TGTGCCAGCAGTTCCCCACCCATTCTAGCGGGAGCTCTGAATGAGCAGTTCTTC.